The source of this T cell receptor (beta chain) is a study of technical replicates of blood from a handful of donors. Repertoires were generated with immunoSEQ multiplex PCR, while TCRdb's copy carries only in-frame clones and drops some. The sample records around 62,000 clones, 98% being singletons. This CDR3 has 13 amino acids. V was cut by 5 bases and J by 3 bases, with 10 bases left in between. CDR1 and CDR2 from the germline V gene are MDHEN and SYDVKM. The origin of this receptor is a human donor in good health. V is TRBV28 and J is TRBJ1-1; possible D gene TRBD1, 5 bases. The sample consisted of T cells isolated from PBMCs. The CDR3 region is CASSEGVDTEAFF. Written as DNA, the CDR3 is TGTGCCAGCAGTGAAGGGGTCGACACTGAAGCTTTCTTT.